These 29 T cell receptor beta chains were sequenced from one sample in a study of control samples from healthy donors and cancer patients. Sequencing used immunoSEQ multiplex PCR; TCRdb keeps in-frame clones, though not all of them. This repertoire shows about 150,000 clones, over 85% found once; its top ten account for 2.4%. Sequencing was performed on blood. These receptor sequences come from a man aged 45-65 years in good health.

This sequence joins TRBV5-1 and TRBJ2-1, with TRBD1 matching 9 bases. Unmatched junction bases numbered 9, after V lost 3 bases and J lost 5 bases. The CDR3 sequence is 16 residues long. The germline V gene has CDR1 SGHRS and CDR2 YFSETQ. CDR3 nucleotides: TGCGCCAGCAGCTACGAACCGGGACAGGGCCACAATGAGCAGTTCTTC. Amino acid sequence: CASSYEPGQGHNEQFF.

The CDR3 nucleotides are TGTGCCAGCAGCTTAGCGACGGTGATACTGGGCGAGCAGTACTTC. Protein product: CASSLATVILGEQYF. J is TRBJ2-7 and V is TRBV7-8; D ambiguous. V lost 0 bases and J 6 bases, leaving 15 bases between the germline ends. Germline CDR1 and CDR2: SGHVS and FQNEAQ. The CDR3 totals 15 residues.

This chain uses TRBV3-1 (or the pseudogene TRBV3-2) with TRBJ2-7; D not certain. This CDR3 has 13 amino acids. CDR1 is LGHDT, CDR2 YNNKEL, per germline (reference sequence). V lost 6 bases to trimming and J lost 6 bases, with 15 bases between them. DNA for the CDR3: TGTGCCAGCAGTGGGCCAAGGCCCAGCGAGCAGTACTTC. It is translated as CASSGPRPSEQYF.

The gene calls are TRBV27 and TRBJ1-4; maybe TRBD1 (5 bases). CDR3 length equals 15 residues. Looked up from germline, CDR1 is MNHEY and CDR2 is SMNVEV (reference sequence). Trimming took 7 bases from V and 2 from J, leaving 14 bases between them. For the CDR3, the DNA is TGTGCCAGCACAAGCGAGTGGGGGACTAATGAAAAACTGTTTTTT. Translated, it gives CASTSEWGTNEKLFF.

V is TRBV5-6 and J is TRBJ2-5; D gene unclear. The germline V gene encodes CDR1 SGHDT and CDR2 YYEEEE. Between the trimmed V and J ends, which lost 4 bases and 5 bases, there was a span of 15 bases. There are 14 residues in the CDR3. For the CDR3, the DNA is TGTGCCAGCAGCCCAAGAACCAGGTGGGAGACCCAGTACTTC. This sequence encodes CASSPRTRWETQYF. Combining the CDR3 with reference TRBV5-6 and TRBJ2-5 gives the whole variable domain DAGVTQSPTHLIKTRGQQVTLRCSPKSGHDTVSWYQQALGQGPQFIFQYYEEEERQRGNFPDRFSGHQFPNYSSELNVNALLLGDSALYLCASSPRTRWETQYFGPGTRLLVL.

The CDR3 is CASRRVANQPQHF. CDR3 bases: TGTGCCAGCAGGAGGGTTGCCAATCAGCCCCAGCATTTT. The V call is TRBV5-8, the J call TRBJ1-5, with D unresolved. The CDR3 loop spans 13 amino acids. Germline-derived CDR1 and CDR2 are SGHTS and YDEGEE. The germline V and J ends were trimmed by 5 bases and 3 bases, with 9 bases remaining between them.

The rearrangement links TRBV28 to TRBJ1-2; D possibly corresponds to TRBD1 (5 bases). The V end lost 6 bases, the J end lost 0 bases, and 17 bases lay between the germline ends. CDR1 and CDR2 (germline): MDHEN, SYDVKM. The CDR3 totals 16 residues. The CDR3 DNA reads TGTGCCAGCAGCAAGGTGGGCAGGGCCTCTAACTATGGCTACACCTTC. Translation: CASSKVGRASNYGYTF.

The V and J genes are TRBV2 and TRBJ2-7, with D perhaps matching TRBD2 (7 bases). The CDR3 has 15 amino acids. V lost 4 bases, J lost 4 bases, and 17 bases lay in between. The germline gives CDR1 SNHLY, CDR2 FYNNEI. CDR3 sequence: CASSGSGTPLYEQYF. The CDR3 nucleotides are TGTGCCAGCAGTGGAAGCGGGACACCACTTTACGAGCAGTACTTC.

The chain uses TRBV6-6 and TRBJ1-6; the D is unclear. Trimming removed 7 bases from V and 0 bases from J, with 10 bases in between. The V gene's germline CDR1 is MNHNY and CDR2 SVGAGI (reference sequence). The CDR3 length is 15 residues. Here the CDR3 DNA reads TGTGCCAGCAACTTGGGGAGCTCCTATAATTCACCCCTCCACTTT. Its translation: CASNLGSSYNSPLHF.

This chain connects TRBV19 to TRBJ1-5, with 8 bases aligning to TRBD1. The V gene's germline CDR1 is LNHDA and CDR2 SQIVND (reference sequence). CDR3 length equals 14 residues. V was clipped by 7 bases and J by 5 bases; unmatched bases: 7. The CDR3 loop is CASKVQGEHQPQHF. The DNA of the CDR3 is TGTGCCAGTAAAGTACAGGGGGAGCATCAGCCCCAGCATTTT.

The chain recombines TRBV28 with TRBJ1-2; 8 bases are a match to TRBD1. From germline, CDR1 is MDHEN and CDR2 SYDVKM. Trimming cost V 5 bases and J 2 bases; bases outside gene matches: 4. This CDR3 region has 14 residues. CDR3 protein: CASSPQGGNYGYTF. For the CDR3, the DNA is TGTGCCAGCAGTCCACAGGGGGGGAACTATGGCTACACCTTC.

The V gene is TRBV14, the J gene TRBJ1-3; D is uncertain. The germline V and J ends were trimmed by 4 bases and 0 bases, with 10 bases remaining between them. Germline V lookup: CDR1 SGHDN, CDR2 FVKESK. The CDR3 consists of 15 residues. CDR3 protein: CASSPSGTSGNTIYF. CDR3 bases: TGTGCCAGCAGCCCGAGCGGCACCTCTGGAAACACCATATATTTT.

The V gene is TRBV2, the J gene TRBJ2-1, with TRBD1 matching over 10 bases. Trimming took 8 bases from V and 5 from J; bases not matched to a gene: 9. Germline values: CDR1 SNHLY, CDR2 FYNNEI. The CDR3 has 15 residues. The CDR3 bases are TGTGCCAGCCGGGACAGGGGTTTCTTGAACAATGAGCAGTTCTTC. Translation gives CASRDRGFLNNEQFF.

The chain links TRBV7-9 to TRBJ2-1, with a tentative D call TRBD2 (6 bases). CDR3 size: 16 residues. The germline gives CDR1 SEHNR, CDR2 FQNEAQ (reference sequence). Trimming shortened V by 1 base and J by 7 bases, and 17 bases separated the two germline ends. The CDR3 here is CASSLVPDLARNEQFF. The CDR3 region has the DNA TGTGCCAGCAGCTTAGTCCCTGATCTAGCGCGGAATGAGCAGTTCTTC. Full variable domain (remainder filled in from reference TRBV7-9 and TRBJ2-1): DTGVSQNPRHKITKRGQNVTFRCDPISEHNRLYWYRQTLGQGPEFLTYFQNEAQLEKSRLLSDRFSAERPKGSFSTLEIQRTEQGDSAMYLCASSLVPDLARNEQFFGPGTRLTVL.

The chain combines TRBV28 with TRBJ2-1, with D possibly being TRBD1 or TRBD2 (7 bases each). CDR3 size: 15 residues. Deletions cut 6 bases from V and 8 bases from J, with 20 bases between. CDR1 MDHEN and CDR2 SYDVKM come from the germline V gene. In nucleotides, the CDR3 is TGTGCCAGCAGCAGTCAGGGGGGGGGCAGCTATGAGCAGTTCTTC. Amino acids: CASSSQGGGSYEQFF.

The chain combines TRBV5-1 with TRBJ2-1; 10 bases map to TRBD2. With 2 bases clipped from V and 7 bases from J, the junction kept 24 bases outside the gene matches. There are 21 residues in the CDR3. Germline CDR1 SGHRS, CDR2 YFSETQ. The CDR3 sequence: CASSFPLIRVASGSIANEQFF. CDR3 DNA: TGCGCCAGCAGCTTCCCGCTAATCAGGGTCGCTAGCGGGAGTATAGCTAATGAGCAGTTCTTC.

The chain joins TRBV27 to TRBJ2-5; D unresolved. Germline loops: CDR1 MNHEY, CDR2 SMNVEV (reference sequence). This CDR3 is built from 15 residues. Trimming cost V 3 bases and J 5 bases, with 16 bases left between them. In DNA form, the CDR3 reads TGTGCCAGCAGTTTTTTTAGCCAATTGGGGGAGACCCAGTACTTC. Protein: CASSFFSQLGETQYF.

The chain uses TRBV25-1 and TRBJ2-3; 9 bases match TRBD2. Looked up from germline, CDR1 is MGHDK and CDR2 is SYGVNS. The J segment lost 5 bases and the V segment lost 4 bases, leaving 4 bases of the junction unmatched. The CDR3 has 14 residues. CDR3 bases: TGTGCCAGCAGTGGTAGCGGGAGTATAGATACGCAGTATTTT. Amino acid sequence: CASSGSGSIDTQYF.

As concerns this clone: Its ends do not fully match the called genes, so a read error is possible. The sample carries other DNA sequences with the same CDR3. The V gene is TRBV20-1, the J gene TRBJ2-5; no firm D call. This CDR3 is built from 10 residues. Germline CDR1 and CDR2: DFQATT and SNEGSKA (reference sequence). CDR3 region: CSAREETQYF. CDR3 coding DNA: TGCAGTGCGAGAGAAGAGACCCAGTACTTC.

A word on this clone: Other DNA sequences of this sample code for an identical CDR3. The chain is built from TRBV15 and TRBJ2-5; D gene uncertain. Trimming stripped 0 bases from V and 5 bases from J, with 4 bases between. Looked up from germline, CDR1 is LNHNV and CDR2 is YYDKDF (reference sequence). CDR3 length equals 12 residues. The CDR3 is CATSRDRETQYF. The CDR3 DNA reads TGTGCCACCAGCAGAGATCGGGAGACCCAGTACTTC.

The chain has TRBV7-9 and TRBJ2-3; 10 bases are a match to TRBD2. Germline V CDR1 and CDR2: SEHNR, FQNEAQ (reference sequence). The CDR3 covers 18 residues. The ends lost 4 bases at V and 1 base at J; junction bases unmatched: 11. Here the CDR3 reads CASSSSHRLAGRTDTQYF. Written as DNA, the CDR3 is TGTGCCAGCAGCTCCTCACACCGACTAGCGGGTCGCACAGATACGCAGTATTTT.

CDR3 DNA sequence: TGTGCCAGCAGCGTACAGTTGGGCCAGCCCCAGCATTTT. This translates into CASSVQLGQPQHF. This chain connects TRBV7-9 to TRBJ1-5; the D is unclear. CDR3 size: 13 residues. Trimming stripped 5 bases from V and 7 bases from J, with 12 bases between. The germline CDR1 and CDR2 sequences are SEHNR and FQNEAQ (reference sequence). Full variable domain (rest looked up from reference TRBV7-9 and TRBJ1-5): DTGVSQNPRHKITKRGQNVTFRCDPISEHNRLYWYRQTLGQGPEFLTYFQNEAQLEKSRLLSDRFSAERPKGSFSTLEIQRTEQGDSAMYLCASSVQLGQPQHFGDGTRLSIL.

The chain combines TRBV27 with TRBJ1-5; 8 positions agree with TRBD1. There are 20 residues in the CDR3. Germline lookup yields CDR1 MNHEY and CDR2 SMNVEV (reference sequence). J was trimmed by 1 base and V by 8 bases; bases with no gene match: 22. This chain's CDR3 is CASGRTGREIGVRSNQPQHF. DNA of the CDR3: TGTGCCAGCGGCCGGACAGGGAGGGAGATAGGGGTTAGGAGCAATCAGCCCCAGCATTTT.

This clone was recorded only once. The chain uses TRBV7-6 and TRBJ2-5; 12 positions agree with TRBD2. V lost 6 bases and J lost 5; bases outside the gene matches: 10. Germline values: CDR1 SGHVS, CDR2 FNYEAQ. The CDR3 has 16 residues. The CDR3 is CASSYGLAGWSETQYF. CDR3 coding DNA: TGTGCCAGCAGTTACGGACTAGCGGGATGGTCGGAGACCCAGTACTTC.

This chain links TRBV2 with TRBJ2-5; 12 bases line up with TRBD2. J gave up 3 bases and V 6 bases, and 5 bases lay outside the gene matches. The CDR3 is 15 amino acids. Germline V gene lookup returns CDR1 SNHLY and CDR2 FYNNEI. The CDR3 protein is CASRPRTSGEETQYF. The CDR3 coding sequence is TGTGCCAGCAGGCCCCGGACTAGCGGGGAAGAGACCCAGTACTTC.

The chain joins TRBV28 to TRBJ2-7; D is perhaps TRBD1 (6 bases). The V end was cut by 5 bases, the J end by 6 bases, with 20 bases between. This CDR3 region has 15 residues. Germline V gene lookup returns CDR1 MDHEN and CDR2 SYDVKM. For the CDR3, the DNA is TGTGCCAGCAGTGGGGACACAGGGTTGGGGCTCGAGCAGTACTTC. Protein sequence: CASSGDTGLGLEQYF.

This chain uses TRBV6-1 with TRBJ2-3; the D call may be TRBD1 or TRBD2 (5 bases each). Germline V gene sequence: CDR1 MNHNS, CDR2 SASEGT. The CDR3 extends over 15 amino acids. V gave up 1 base and J gave up 4 bases, with 12 bases separating them. The CDR3 region has the DNA TGTGCCAGCAGTGAAGGTCCCGGGGCCGCAGATACGCAGTATTTT. Amino acids: CASSEGPGAADTQYF.

This clone has just one count. The rearrangement uses TRBV6-1 and TRBJ2-5, with 7 bases lining up with TRBD1. J was trimmed by 4 bases and V by 0 bases; bases with no gene match: 5. The CDR3 is made up of 15 amino acids. Germline CDR1 reads MNHNS; CDR2 reads SASEGT. The DNA for the CDR3 is TGTGCCAGCAGTGAAGCGGCAGGGGGTCGAGAGACCCAGTACTTC. This translates into CASSEAAGGRETQYF.

The J gene is TRBJ1-5, the V gene TRBV15; D ambiguous. Germline CDR1 LNHNV, CDR2 YYDKDF (reference sequence). This CDR3 is 13 amino acids long. V shed 0 bases and J shed 7 bases, with 7 bases lying between them. In nucleotides, the CDR3 is TGTGCCACCAGCAGAGATTTAGGACAGCCCCAGCATTTT. Residues: CATSRDLGQPQHF.